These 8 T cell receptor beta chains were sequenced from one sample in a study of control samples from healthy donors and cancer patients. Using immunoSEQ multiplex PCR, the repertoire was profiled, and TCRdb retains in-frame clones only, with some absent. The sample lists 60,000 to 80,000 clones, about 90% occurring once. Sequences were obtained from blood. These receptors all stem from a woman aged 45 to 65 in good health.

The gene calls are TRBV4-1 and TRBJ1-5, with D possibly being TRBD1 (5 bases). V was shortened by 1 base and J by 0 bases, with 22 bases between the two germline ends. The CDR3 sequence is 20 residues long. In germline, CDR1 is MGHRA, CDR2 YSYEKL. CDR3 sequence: CASSQVPPGFGGYSNQPQHF. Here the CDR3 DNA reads TGCGCCAGCAGCCAAGTGCCTCCAGGGTTTGGAGGATATAGCAATCAGCCCCAGCATTTT.

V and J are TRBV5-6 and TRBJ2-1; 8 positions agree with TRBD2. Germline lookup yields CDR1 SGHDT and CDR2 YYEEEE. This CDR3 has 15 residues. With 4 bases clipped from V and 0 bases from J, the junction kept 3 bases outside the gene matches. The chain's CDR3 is CASSSGGPSYNEQFF. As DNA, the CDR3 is TGTGCCAGCAGCAGCGGGGGCCCCTCCTACAATGAGCAGTTCTTC.

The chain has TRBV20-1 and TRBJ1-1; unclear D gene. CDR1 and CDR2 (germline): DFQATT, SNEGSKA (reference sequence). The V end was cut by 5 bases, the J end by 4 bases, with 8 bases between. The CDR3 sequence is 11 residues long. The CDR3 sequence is CSAYYGTEAFF. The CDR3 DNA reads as TGCAGTGCTTACTACGGCACTGAAGCTTTCTTT.

The CDR3 here is CASSPRFETDTQYF. As DNA, the CDR3 is TGTGCCAGCAGCCCCAGGTTCGAGACAGATACGCAGTATTTT. The V call is TRBV14, the J call TRBJ2-3; no reliable D call. The CDR3 is 14 amino acids. With 4 bases removed from V and 3 bases from J, the gap between germline ends came to 11 bases. Germline V lookup: CDR1 SGHDN, CDR2 FVKESK.

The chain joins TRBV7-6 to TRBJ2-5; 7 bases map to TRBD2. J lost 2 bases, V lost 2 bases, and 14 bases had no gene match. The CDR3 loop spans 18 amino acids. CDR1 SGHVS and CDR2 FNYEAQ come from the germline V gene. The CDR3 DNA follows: TGTGCCAGCAGCTTAAACTCGGGCGGACTAGGCCCTCAAGAGACCCAGTACTTC. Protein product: CASSLNSGGLGPQETQYF.

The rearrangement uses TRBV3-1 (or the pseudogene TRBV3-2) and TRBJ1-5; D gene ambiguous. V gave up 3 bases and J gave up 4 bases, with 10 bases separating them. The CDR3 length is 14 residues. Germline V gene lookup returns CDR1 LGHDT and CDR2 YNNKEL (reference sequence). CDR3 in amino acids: CASSHRLQNQPQHF. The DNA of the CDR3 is TGTGCCAGCAGCCACAGGCTACAGAATCAGCCCCAGCATTTT.

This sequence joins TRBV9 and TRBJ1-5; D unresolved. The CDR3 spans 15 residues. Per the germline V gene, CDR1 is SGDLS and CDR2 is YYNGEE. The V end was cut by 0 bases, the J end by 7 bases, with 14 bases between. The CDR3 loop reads CASSVDGFLGQPQHF. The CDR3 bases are TGTGCCAGCAGCGTAGATGGATTTTTGGGCCAGCCCCAGCATTTT.

The CDR3, as DNA: TGTGCCAGCAGTTACTCGAGGGCGGGAGGGCCCCGTGAGCAGTTCTTC. Protein sequence: CASSYSRAGGPREQFF. The chain uses TRBV6-5 and TRBJ2-1; 9 bases agree with TRBD2. J lost 9 bases, V lost 0 bases, and 9 bases had no gene match. Germline-derived CDR1 and CDR2 are MNHEY and SVGAGI. This CDR3 contains 16 residues.